This TCR beta chain was sequenced in a study of somatic mutations in cytotoxic T cells in rheumatoid arthritis. About the research overall: There were some V beta antibody-stained T-cell populations flow-sorted at nearly 100% purity, and these included V beta1+ cells sequenced for TCRB.

Study outcomes and limitations: A largest CD8+ clone above 20% of CD8+ cells occurred in about an eighth of the roughly 65 patients. Rheumatoid arthritis patients, but not healthy controls, exhibited increasing CD8+ clonality with age. No correction for multiple comparisons was applied to the slight TRBV07 underrepresentation in rheumatoid arthritis patients.

In regard to this clone: Its antigen remains unknown.

Per the germline V gene, CDR1 is MNHNY and CDR2 is SVGAGI (reference sequence). This CDR3 has 14 residues. Trimming shortened V by 5 bases and J by 1 base, and 10 bases separated the two germline ends. Method: immunoSEQ multiplex PCR; TCRdb's copy keeps in-frame clones and lacks some. The repertoire holds tens of thousands of clones, with about four fifths as singletons. Sample: CD8+ T cells sorted from blood. The chain joins TRBV6-6 to TRBJ2-3; D may be TRBD1 (5 bases). The receptor comes from an adult with rheumatoid arthritis. CDR3 amino acids: CASSDPRGTDTQYF. CDR3 nucleotide sequence: TGTGCCAGCAGTGACCCCAGGGGCACAGATACGCAGTATTTT.